What follows are 2 T cell receptor beta chains derived from one specimen sequenced in a study of T cell responses to AZD1222 COVID-19 vaccine. Profiled with immunoSEQ multiplex PCR; TCRdb holds only in-frame clones, not every one. The sample yields 90,000 to 150,000 clones, over 80% seen once. The sequences come from peripheral blood, collected 28 days after the second AZD1222 dose. These receptors all stem from an adult who received the AZD1222 COVID-19 vaccine.

The chain has TRBV19 and TRBJ1-2; the D is unclear. Germline values: CDR1 LNHDA, CDR2 SQIVND (reference sequence). V was cut by 4 bases and J by 5 bases, with 5 bases left in between. This CDR3 spans 11 amino acids. This CDR3 reads CASSTRYGYTF. In nucleotides, the CDR3 is TGTGCCAGTAGTACCCGATATGGCTACACCTTC. Combining the CDR3 with reference TRBV19 and TRBJ1-2 gives the whole variable domain DGGITQSPKYLFRKEGQNVTLSCEQNLNHDAMYWYRQDPGQGLRLIYYSQIVNDFQKGDIAEGYSVSREKKESFPLTVTSAQKNPTAFYLCASSTRYGYTFGSGTRLTVV.

CDR3 in DNA: TGTGCCACCAGCACCCGACAGTCAGGCTACACCTTC. It translates to CATSTRQSGYTF. The gene calls are TRBV15 and TRBJ1-2; the D gene is possibly TRBD1 (5 bases). Per germline, CDR1 LNHNV and CDR2 YYDKDF (reference sequence). The length of the CDR3 is 12 residues. V was shortened by 4 bases and J by 8 bases, with 11 bases between the two germline ends.